The 20 T cell receptor beta chains in this list originate from one sample, sequenced in a study of blood T cell repertoires in COVID-19. Profiled with immunoSEQ multiplex PCR; TCRdb holds only in-frame clones, not every one. The data show around 49,000 clones, with more than 80% seen just once and 2.2% held by the top ten. Sequencing used peripheral blood. Receptors were obtained from a human donor in a cohort sampled during active COVID-19.

The count of this clone is one. The rearrangement joins TRBV11-2 to TRBJ2-3; D unclear. The CDR3 contains 17 residues. CDR1 SGHAT and CDR2 FQNNGV come from the germline V gene. V lost 0 bases to trimming and J lost 2 bases, with 15 bases between them. The CDR3 reads CASSLEVVARNTDTQYF. DNA of the CDR3: TGTGCCAGCAGCTTAGAGGTGGTGGCGCGGAACACAGATACGCAGTATTTT.

This chain links TRBV19 with TRBJ1-1, with D unclear. Germline CDR1 is LNHDA and CDR2 is SQIVND (reference sequence). Trimming cost V 2 bases and J 0 bases, with 7 bases left between them. The CDR3 has 14 residues. CDR3 residues: CASSISGMNTEAFF. DNA for the CDR3: TGTGCCAGTAGTATATCAGGTATGAACACTGAAGCTTTCTTT. The full variable domain, rest sourced from reference TRBV19 and TRBJ1-1, is DGGITQSPKYLFRKEGQNVTLSCEQNLNHDAMYWYRQDPGQGLRLIYYSQIVNDFQKGDIAEGYSVSREKKESFPLTVTSAQKNPTAFYLCASSISGMNTEAFFGQGTRLTVV.

This clone was observed a few times. V usage is TRBV4-1 and J usage is TRBJ2-2; no firm D call. Trimming removed 4 bases from V and 3 bases from J, with 18 bases in between. Per germline, CDR1 MGHRA and CDR2 YSYEKL. The CDR3 length is 17 residues. CDR3 sequence (DNA): TGCGCCAGCAGCCCAAGATCGGCGGATAGTTACACCGGGGAGCTGTTTTTT. Its protein is CASSPRSADSYTGELFF.

The CDR3 protein is CASSILAGTQETQYF. In DNA, the CDR3 is TGTGCCAGTAGTATCCTAGCGGGAACCCAAGAGACCCAGTACTTC. The rearrangement uses TRBV19 and TRBJ2-5; 9 bases fit TRBD2. Germline V gene data show CDR1 as LNHDA and CDR2 as SQIVND (reference sequence). The V segment lost 3 bases and the J segment 1 base; nucleotides outside the gene matches: 3. The CDR3 is 15 residues long.

This chain joins TRBV7-2 and TRBJ2-2; 8 nucleotides agree with TRBD2. The CDR3 spans 14 residues. Germline CDR1 SGHTA, CDR2 FQGNSA. V was clipped by 5 bases and J by 6 bases; unmatched bases: 5. CDR3 region: CASSQLSGAGELFF. The CDR3 DNA follows: TGTGCCAGCAGCCAACTTAGCGGGGCCGGGGAGCTGTTTTTT.

This chain links TRBV4-3 with TRBJ2-3; D unclear. The V gene's germline CDR1 is LGHNA and CDR2 YSLEER. This CDR3 contains 13 residues. Trimming cost V 1 base and J 2 bases, with 4 bases left between them. The CDR3 nucleotides are TGCGCCAGCAGCCAAGCTTCCACAGATACGCAGTATTTT. Its protein is CASSQASTDTQYF.

CDR3 loop: CASSYSLGNQPQHF. CDR3 DNA sequence: TGTGCCAGCAGTTACAGCCTTGGCAATCAGCCCCAGCATTTT. The genes are TRBV6-6 and TRBJ1-5; D gene unclear. The V and J ends lost 2 bases and 2 bases respectively, with 7 bases between them. CDR1 is MNHNY, CDR2 SVGAGI, per germline (reference sequence). The CDR3 is made up of 14 amino acids.

This chain joins TRBV9 and TRBJ2-2; TRBD1 might be the D (6 bases). The CDR3 length is 15 residues. Germline V gene sequence: CDR1 SGDLS, CDR2 YYNGEE. V lost 0 bases, J lost 3 bases, and 9 bases lay in between. The chain's CDR3 is CASSVAGAYTGELFF. The CDR3 DNA follows: TGTGCCAGCAGCGTAGCAGGGGCCTACACCGGGGAGCTGTTTTTT. Looking up the rest from reference TRBV9 and TRBJ2-2 gives the full variable domain: DSGVTQTPKHLITATGQRVTLRCSPRSGDLSVYWYQQSLDQGLQFLIQYYNGEERAKGNILERFSAQQFPDLHSELNLSSLELGDSALYFCASSVAGAYTGELFFGEGSRLTVL.

The chain combines TRBV11-2 with TRBJ2-3; 7 bases agree with TRBD1. The CDR3 covers 14 residues. V dropped 7 bases and J dropped 1; count of bases not matched to a gene: 5. CDR1 SGHAT and CDR2 FQNNGV come from the germline V gene. This chain's CDR3 is CASNQDRGTDTQYF. For the CDR3, the DNA is TGTGCCAGCAACCAAGACAGGGGCACAGATACGCAGTATTTT. The variable domain in full, completed from reference TRBV11-2 and TRBJ2-3, reads EAGVAQSPRYKIIEKRQSVAFWCNPISGHATLYWYQQILGQGPKLLIQFQNNGVVDDSQLPKDRFSAERLKGVDSTLKIQPAKLEDSAVYLCASNQDRGTDTQYFGPGTRLTVL.

The sample holds a few counts of this clone. The chain is built from TRBV11-2 and TRBJ1-6; 9 bases fit TRBD1. This CDR3 is built from 15 residues. The ends lost 5 bases at V and 10 bases at J; junction bases unmatched: 9. The germline V gene encodes CDR1 SGHAT and CDR2 FQNNGV. CDR3 nucleotides: TGTGCCAGCAGCCCGGAACAGGGGGCAAGGTCACCCCTCCACTTT. Residues: CASSPEQGARSPLHF.

The V gene is TRBV5-1, the J gene TRBJ1-3; 7 nucleotides match TRBD1. V was clipped by 5 bases and J by 0 bases; unmatched bases: 17. The CDR3 covers 19 residues. Germline CDR1 and CDR2: SGHRS and YFSETQ. CDR3 nucleotide sequence: TGCGCCAGCAGTACAGGAATCCAAACAGGGGACAGCTCTGGAAACACCATATATTTT. Protein product: CASSTGIQTGDSSGNTIYF. The whole variable domain, remainder taken from reference TRBV5-1 and TRBJ1-3, is KAGVTQTPRYLIKTRGQQVTLSCSPISGHRSVSWYQQTPGQGLQFLFEYFSETQRNKGNFPGRFSGRQFSNSRSEMNVSTLELGDSALYLCASSTGIQTGDSSGNTIYFGEGSWLTVV.

CDR3 region: CAYPAGQVYGYTF. The CDR3 DNA follows: TGTGCCTACCCAGCGGGACAGGTTTATGGCTACACCTTC. The chain carries TRBV30 and TRBJ1-2, with 8 bases fitting TRBD1. This CDR3 contains 13 residues. Per germline, CDR1 GTSNPN and CDR2 SVGIG (reference sequence). V lost 7 bases and J lost 5; bases outside the gene matches: 9.

This chain links TRBV6-5 with TRBJ1-1, with unresolved D. CDR1 is MNHEY and CDR2 is SVGAGI in the germline V gene. There are 14 residues in the CDR3. V lost 7 bases and J 1 base, leaving 13 bases between the germline ends. CDR3 nucleotide sequence: TGTGCCAGCACCCGAGGGCAACAGAACACTGAAGCTTTCTTT. It encodes CASTRGQQNTEAFF.

This clone came up a few times. The chain employs TRBV20-1 and TRBJ2-7; D may be TRBD1 (6 bases). V lost 3 bases and J 1 base, leaving 10 bases between the germline ends. This CDR3 comprises 13 residues. CDR1 is DFQATT and CDR2 is SNEGSKA in the germline V gene (reference sequence). In nucleotides, the CDR3 is TGCAGTGCTAGTGAGGGACATTCCTACGAGCAGTACTTC. This sequence encodes CSASEGHSYEQYF.

This sequence joins TRBV6-2 or TRBV6-3 and TRBJ2-1; possible D gene TRBD2, 5 bases. Per germline, CDR1 MNHEY and CDR2 SVGEGT. The length of the CDR3 is 17 residues. V was clipped by 0 bases and J by 3 bases, with 15 bases between them. The CDR3 sequence is CASSYSPPWGVYNEQFF. For the CDR3, the DNA is TGTGCCAGCAGTTACTCGCCCCCATGGGGAGTCTACAATGAGCAGTTCTTC.

The V call is TRBV6-1, the J call TRBJ2-1; TRBD2 aligns across 8 bases. In germline, CDR1 is MNHNS, CDR2 SASEGT. The CDR3 covers 16 residues. Unmatched junction bases numbered 9, after V lost 1 base and J lost 7 bases. This CDR3 is CASSEVGGGPENEQFF. DNA of the CDR3: TGTGCCAGCAGTGAAGTAGGCGGGGGGCCCGAGAATGAGCAGTTCTTC.

The chain carries TRBV2 and TRBJ2-3, with a weak D call TRBD2 (6 bases). The germline gives CDR1 SNHLY, CDR2 FYNNEI. The length of the CDR3 is 13 residues. Trimming cost V 9 bases and J 3 bases, with 13 bases left between them. The CDR3 sequence: CASTRERTDTQYF. The DNA of the CDR3 is TGTGCCAGTACCCGGGAGAGGACAGATACGCAGTATTTT.

J is TRBJ1-2 and V is TRBV4-2, with 10 bases matching TRBD1. Germline V CDR1 and CDR2: LGHNA, YNFKEQ. V lost 4 bases to trimming and J lost 5 bases; unmatched junction nucleotides: 13. The CDR3 extends over 17 amino acids. Here the CDR3 reads CASSRDLRDRGGYGYTF. The CDR3 DNA reads as TGTGCCAGCAGCCGAGATCTCCGGGACAGGGGAGGATATGGCTACACCTTC.

The CDR3 region has the DNA TGTGCCAGTAGTATAGCGGCAGGGGGGCGTCAGCCCCAGCATTTT. This codes for CASSIAAGGRQPQHF. The chain links TRBV19 to TRBJ1-5; 7 bases line up with TRBD1. This CDR3 region has 15 residues. V lost 1 base and J lost 6; bases outside the gene matches: 6. Germline V gene data show CDR1 as LNHDA and CDR2 as SQIVND (reference sequence).

The chain couples TRBV4-3 to TRBJ2-1; 11 positions match TRBD2. With V trimmed by 2 bases and J by 4 bases, 4 bases remained unmatched. The CDR3 length is 16 residues. Germline loops: CDR1 LGHNA, CDR2 YSLEER. DNA of the CDR3: TGCGCCAGCAGCCAAAGACTAGCGGGGACTTACAATGAGCAGTTCTTC. Its translation is CASSQRLAGTYNEQFF.